The 21 T cell receptor beta chains listed next were all sequenced from one sample in a study of shared clonotypes between healthy human individuals. TCRdb's copy holds only in-frame clones and misses some; the assay was immunoSEQ multiplex PCR. This sample has 2,100,000 or so clones; 90% to 97% occur once, and the top ten carry around 0.13%. The sample comprised naive CD4+ T cells sorted from blood. Subset described: CD45RA+ positively selected. Receptors originate from a man younger than 35 in good health.

The chain couples TRBV7-9 to TRBJ2-3; D unresolved. Trimming removed 5 bases from V and 2 bases from J, with 8 bases in between. CDR3 size: 13 residues. Germline CDR1 SEHNR, CDR2 FQNEAQ (reference sequence). The CDR3 region has the DNA TGTGCCAGCAGCCCCGAGGCCACAGATACGCAGTATTTT. Translation: CASSPEATDTQYF.

The genes are TRBV10-2 and TRBJ1-5, with D perhaps TRBD1 (5 bases). V was pared by 4 bases and J by 1 base, with 8 bases between. Looked up from germline, CDR1 is WSHSY and CDR2 is SAAADI. The CDR3 has 14 residues. The CDR3 DNA is TGCGCCAGCAGTGGGTGGGACAGCAATCAGCCCCAGCATTTT. Its translation is CASSGWDSNQPQHF.

The chain employs TRBV18 and TRBJ1-5; the D is unclear. The CDR3 runs 13 residues. Deletions cut 2 bases from V and 4 bases from J, with 6 bases between. Germline CDR1 and CDR2: KGHSH and LQKENI. Here the CDR3 DNA reads TGTGCCAGCTCACCAGCCTATAATCAGCCCCAGCATTTT. Encoded protein: CASSPAYNQPQHF.

The chain carries TRBV25-1 and TRBJ2-4, with D maybe TRBD2 (5 bases). Trimming stripped 4 bases from V and 7 bases from J, with 11 bases between. This CDR3 has 13 residues. Germline assignment: CDR1 MGHDK and CDR2 SYGVNS. The CDR3 coding sequence is TGTGCCAGCAGTGGAGGGTCGGGGAACATTCAGTACTTC. Its translation: CASSGGSGNIQYF.

The chain employs TRBV19 and TRBJ1-6; unclear D gene. Looked up from germline, CDR1 is LNHDA and CDR2 is SQIVND (reference sequence). The CDR3 runs to 12 residues. The ends were cut back, 0 bases at V and 10 bases at J, with 4 bases in the middle. CDR3 coding DNA: TGTGCCAGTAGTATAGATGCGTCACCCCTCCACTTT. This sequence encodes CASSIDASPLHF.

V is TRBV4-1 and J is TRBJ2-7, with D possibly matching TRBD1 (6 bases). The V gene lost 3 bases and the J gene lost 5 bases, with 11 bases spanning the gap. This CDR3 region has 13 residues. Per germline, CDR1 MGHRA and CDR2 YSYEKL. CDR3 bases: TGCGCCAGCAGCCATACACAGGGCCACGAGCAGTACTTC. Translation gives CASSHTQGHEQYF.

This clone was recorded only once. This rearrangement joins TRBV7-8 to TRBJ2-7; maybe TRBD1 (7 bases). The V gene lost 2 bases and the J gene lost 3 bases, with 17 bases spanning the gap. Germline V lookup: CDR1 SGHVS, CDR2 FQNEAQ. The CDR3 loop spans 16 amino acids. In DNA, the CDR3 is TGTGCCAGCAGCTTATTGTCTAGCAGGGGGGACTACGAGCAGTACTTC. Protein sequence: CASSLLSSRGDYEQYF.

This chain uses TRBV6-5 with TRBJ2-3; 13 bases map to TRBD2. The CDR3 consists of 16 residues. Trimming cost V 4 bases and J 4 bases; bases outside gene matches: 5. Germline V CDR1 and CDR2: MNHEY, SVGAGI. CDR3: CASSSLLAGGADTQYF. The CDR3 region has the DNA TGTGCCAGCAGTTCCTTACTAGCGGGAGGGGCAGATACGCAGTATTTT.

The gene calls are TRBV5-1 and TRBJ2-7; D possibly corresponds to TRBD1 (6 bases). Trimming removed 4 bases at V and 5 bases at J, with 13 bases between. Germline lookup yields CDR1 SGHRS and CDR2 YFSETQ. CDR3 length: 13 amino acids. CDR3 bases: TGCGCCAGCAGCCTCCGGGACAAAAACGAGCAGTACTTC. It is translated as CASSLRDKNEQYF.

V gene TRBV27 combines with J gene TRBJ2-2; TRBD1 is a possible D gene (5 bases). V was shortened by 0 bases and J by 2 bases, with 7 bases between the two germline ends. The CDR3 contains 15 residues. Looked up from germline, CDR1 is MNHEY and CDR2 is SMNVEV (reference sequence). The CDR3 protein is CASSLSGANTGELFF. The CDR3 nucleotides are TGTGCCAGCAGTTTATCAGGGGCCAACACCGGGGAGCTGTTTTTT.

This sequence joins TRBV2 and TRBJ1-5; D remains unclear. CDR1 and CDR2 (germline): SNHLY, FYNNEI. V was shortened by 2 bases and J by 6 bases, with 5 bases between the two germline ends. The CDR3 runs 12 residues. The CDR3 nucleotides are TGTGCCAGCAGTGAAAATGGTCAGCCCCAGCATTTT. This codes for CASSENGQPQHF.

The chain joins TRBV30 to TRBJ2-7, with 7 bases aligning to TRBD2. V gave up 5 bases and J gave up 2 bases; unmatched junction bases: 6. The CDR3 consists of 13 residues. In germline, CDR1 is GTSNPN, CDR2 SVGIG (reference sequence). The CDR3 loop is CAWARGSTYEQYF. The CDR3 DNA reads as TGTGCCTGGGCCCGCGGGAGTACCTACGAGCAGTACTTC.

Written as DNA, the CDR3 is TGTGCCAGCAGACGAGGGAGCTCCTATAATTCACCCCTCCACTTT. This encodes CASRRGSSYNSPLHF. V gene TRBV28 combines with J gene TRBJ1-6, with no clear D. From germline, CDR1 is MDHEN and CDR2 SYDVKM. The CDR3 extends over 15 amino acids. Between the trimmed V and J ends, which lost 6 bases and 0 bases, there was a span of 9 bases.

V usage is TRBV11-1 and J usage is TRBJ2-3; TRBD1 aligns across 9 bases. V shed 6 bases and J 4 bases; nucleotides not matched to a gene: 5. The CDR3 is 14 residues long. The V gene's germline CDR1 is SGHAT and CDR2 FQDESV (reference sequence). The CDR3 region is CASSAGTGPDTQYF. In DNA, the CDR3 is TGTGCCAGCAGTGCCGGGACAGGGCCAGATACGCAGTATTTT. The full variable domain, rest sourced from reference TRBV11-1 and TRBJ2-3, is EAEVAQSPRYKITEKSQAVAFWCDPISGHATLYWYRQILGQGPELLVQFQDESVVDDSQLPKDRFSAERLKGVDSTLKIQPAELGDSAMYLCASSAGTGPDTQYFGPGTRLTVL.

The chain has TRBV7-9 and TRBJ2-3, with TRBD2 as a possible D gene (6 bases). The CDR3 is 15 residues long. The germline gives CDR1 SEHNR, CDR2 FQNEAQ (reference sequence). V lost 5 bases and J 3 bases, leaving 15 bases between the germline ends. The CDR3 loop is CASSPGLLLTDTQYF. DNA of the CDR3: TGTGCCAGCAGCCCGGGACTCCTACTTACAGATACGCAGTATTTT.

In its sample, this clone was seen once. The chain uses TRBV18 and TRBJ1-2; 8 nucleotides match TRBD1. The CDR3 spans 15 residues. V shed 0 bases and J 7 bases; nucleotides not matched to a gene: 7. Germline V gene sequence: CDR1 KGHSH, CDR2 LQKENI. CDR3 amino acids: CASSPPTGEKGGYTF. CDR3 DNA: TGTGCCAGCTCACCACCGACAGGGGAGAAGGGTGGCTACACCTTC.

V usage is TRBV5-8 and J usage is TRBJ1-5, with 11 bases that match TRBD1. In germline, CDR1 is SGHTS, CDR2 YDEGEE. V was clipped by 4 bases and J by 3 bases; unmatched bases: 6. This CDR3 has 16 residues. This CDR3 reads CASSTGQGAFNQPQHF. The CDR3 DNA is TGTGCCAGCAGCACCGGACAGGGGGCGTTCAATCAGCCCCAGCATTTT.

The V gene is TRBV6-1, the J gene TRBJ2-7; the D gene is possibly TRBD2 (6 bases). The CDR3 has 10 amino acids. V lost 8 bases and J 7 bases, leaving 9 bases between the germline ends. Germline V gene sequence: CDR1 MNHNS, CDR2 SASEGT. The CDR3 loop reads CASGGAEQYF. CDR3 DNA sequence: TGTGCCAGCGGAGGGGCAGAGCAGTACTTC.

The chain couples TRBV28 to TRBJ2-3; D gene ambiguous. V dropped 7 bases and J dropped 6 bases, with 11 bases sitting between them. This CDR3 has 12 residues. Per germline, CDR1 MDHEN and CDR2 SYDVKM. The CDR3 bases are TGTGCCAGCACCCCTCCGTCCGATACGCAGTATTTT. This translates into CASTPPSDTQYF.

This chain joins TRBV7-6 and TRBJ2-7; D remains unclear. Germline values: CDR1 SGHVS, CDR2 FNYEAQ. There are 14 residues in the CDR3. Deletions cut 1 base from V and 2 bases from J, with 9 bases between. CDR3 coding DNA: TGTGCCAGCAGCTTAGATGGGGTAGCCTACGAGCAGTACTTC. Amino acid sequence: CASSLDGVAYEQYF.

The V and J genes are TRBV15 and TRBJ2-5; D may be TRBD2 (5 bases). Germline V lookup: CDR1 LNHNV, CDR2 YYDKDF (reference sequence). V was cut by 8 bases and J by 5 bases, with 18 bases left in between. The CDR3 runs to 14 residues. Here the CDR3 reads CATSLRLPGETQYF. Written as DNA, the CDR3 is TGTGCCACCTCCCTGCGCCTCCCGGGGGAGACCCAGTACTTC.